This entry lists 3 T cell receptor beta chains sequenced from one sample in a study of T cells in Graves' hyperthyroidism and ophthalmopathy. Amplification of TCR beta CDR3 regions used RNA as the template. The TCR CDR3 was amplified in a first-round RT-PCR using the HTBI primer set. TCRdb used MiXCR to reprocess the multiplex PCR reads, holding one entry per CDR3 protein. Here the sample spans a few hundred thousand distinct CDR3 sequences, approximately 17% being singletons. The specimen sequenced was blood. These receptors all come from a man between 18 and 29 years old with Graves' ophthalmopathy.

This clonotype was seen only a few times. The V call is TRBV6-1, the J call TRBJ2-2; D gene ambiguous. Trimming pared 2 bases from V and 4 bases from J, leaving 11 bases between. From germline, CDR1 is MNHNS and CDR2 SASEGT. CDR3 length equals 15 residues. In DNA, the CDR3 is TGTGCCAGCAGTGAACGGTGGGCGGCCACCGGGGAGCTGTTTTTT. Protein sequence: CASSERWAATGELFF.

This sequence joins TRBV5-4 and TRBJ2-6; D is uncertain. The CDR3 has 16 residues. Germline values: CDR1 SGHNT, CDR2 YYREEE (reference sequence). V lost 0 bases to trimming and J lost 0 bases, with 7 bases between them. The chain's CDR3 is CASSLGESSGANVLTF. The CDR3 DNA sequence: TGTGCCAGCAGCTTGGGGGAAAGCTCTGGGGCCAACGTCCTGACTTTC.

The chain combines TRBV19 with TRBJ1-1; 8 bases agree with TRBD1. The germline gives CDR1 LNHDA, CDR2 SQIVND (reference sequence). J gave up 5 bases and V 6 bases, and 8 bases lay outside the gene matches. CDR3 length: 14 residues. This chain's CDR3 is CASSQQGVGTEAFF. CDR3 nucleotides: TGTGCCAGTAGCCAACAGGGGGTGGGTACTGAAGCTTTCTTT.